The 18 T cell receptor beta chains given below trace back to one sample, sequenced in a study of T-cell memory formation after mild COVID-19. Each CDR3 protein gets one entry after TCRdb re-called the 5' RACE reads with MiXCR. The table shows about 560,000 distinct CDR3 sequences, with over 15% occurring only once. Sequencing was done on a sample of PBMCs or a T cell subset sorted from them (not recorded which). The origin of the receptors is an adult woman who had mild COVID-19 (a few samples of this study predate the infection). Cell type and time point are not known.

For the CDR3, the DNA is TGTGCCAGCAGGGGGCTGATAACAGGGACAGATACGCAGTATTTT. Amino acid sequence: CASRGLITGTDTQYF. V gene TRBV6-2 or TRBV6-3 combines with J gene TRBJ2-3, with D tentatively TRBD1 (6 bases). V was clipped by 6 bases and J by 3 bases, with 16 bases between them. Germline-derived CDR1 and CDR2 are MNHEY and SVGEGT. The CDR3 is 15 residues long.

In its sample, this clonotype was seen a few times. This chain links TRBV29-1 with TRBJ1-3, with D maybe TRBD1 (5 bases). Germline V gene lookup returns CDR1 SQVTM and CDR2 ANQGSEA. V was pared by 4 bases and J by 0 bases, with 13 bases between. CDR3 length: 15 residues. The CDR3 region is CSVGIQGYSGNTIYF. Here the CDR3 DNA reads TGCAGCGTTGGAATTCAGGGATACTCTGGAAACACCATATATTTT.

This clonotype was seen only a few times. This chain links TRBV12-3 or TRBV12-4 with TRBJ2-3; 10 nucleotides line up with TRBD2. J gave up 5 bases and V 0 bases, and 8 bases lay outside the gene matches. The CDR3 loop spans 17 amino acids. The DNA of the CDR3 is TGTGCCAGCAGTTTAGCGCGGTCTAGCGGGGGCAGAGATACGCAGTATTTT. Translation gives CASSLARSSGGRDTQYF.

J is TRBJ2-1 and V is TRBV12-3 or TRBV12-4, with 8 bases identical to TRBD2. This CDR3 is built from 14 residues. V lost 6 bases and J lost 0; bases outside the gene matches: 1. The CDR3 sequence is CASRREGSYNEQFF. The CDR3, as DNA: TGTGCCAGCAGACGGGAGGGCTCCTACAATGAGCAGTTCTTC.

This clonotype turned up a few times. The rearrangement links TRBV4-1 to TRBJ1-4; D might be TRBD1 (6 bases). Trimming cost V 2 bases and J 0 bases, with 13 bases left between them. The CDR3 has 17 residues. Germline V gene lookup returns CDR1 MGHRA and CDR2 YSYEKL. The CDR3 coding sequence is TGCGCCAGCAGCCAACAGCAGGGGTTCCCAACTAATGAAAAACTGTTTTTT. It codes for CASSQQQGFPTNEKLFF.

This clonotype has just a few counts. The chain is built from TRBV4-3 and TRBJ2-3; D gene ambiguous. The CDR3 spans 15 residues. CDR1 and CDR2 (germline): LGHNA, YSLEER. The V gene lost 1 base and the J gene lost 0 bases, with 8 bases spanning the gap. For the CDR3, the DNA is TGCGCCAGCAGCCAAGCTAGTACCAGCACAGATACGCAGTATTTT. Its translation: CASSQASTSTDTQYF.

The chain recombines TRBV9 with TRBJ2-4; 9 bases line up with TRBD2. The ends lost 0 bases at V and 0 bases at J; junction bases unmatched: 7. The germline V gene has CDR1 SGDLS and CDR2 YYNGEE. The CDR3 is made up of 18 amino acids. DNA for the CDR3: TGTGCCAGCAGCGTAGGAGACGTAGCGGGAGTAGCCAAAAACATTCAGTACTTC. It yields the protein CASSVGDVAGVAKNIQYF.

The chain links TRBV7-8 to TRBJ1-1; D is perhaps TRBD1 (6 bases). Germline V gene data show CDR1 as SGHVS and CDR2 as FQNEAQ. This CDR3 is 12 amino acids long. V was shortened by 1 base and J by 11 bases, with 11 bases between the two germline ends. CDR3 sequence (DNA): TGTGCCAGCAGCTTAGTTGGGGGGGCCGCTTTCTTT. This translates into CASSLVGGAAFF.

This chain uses TRBV21-1 with TRBJ2-1. TRBV21-1 is a known pseudogene. CDR3 length equals 17 residues. This CDR3 reads CASSKARSGSSYNEQFF. CDR3 nucleotides: TGTGCCAGCAGCAAAGCGCGGAGCGGGAGCTCCTACAATGAGCAGTTCTTC.

This clonotype was observed a handful of times. The chain couples TRBV5-4 to TRBJ2-7; no definite D call. In germline, CDR1 is SGHNT, CDR2 YYREEE (reference sequence). CDR3 size: 11 residues. Deletions cut 4 bases from V and 6 bases from J, with 8 bases between. The CDR3 here is CASSRAAEQYF. As DNA, the CDR3 is TGTGCCAGCAGCCGGGCGGCCGAGCAGTACTTC.

In its sample, this clonotype was seen a few times. This sequence joins TRBV7-2 and TRBJ2-7; 7 nucleotides align to TRBD2. The CDR3 is made up of 15 amino acids. Per germline, CDR1 SGHTA and CDR2 FQGNSA. V lost 5 bases, J lost 1 base, and 8 bases stayed unmatched. The CDR3 loop is CASSGVGGPSYEQYF. In nucleotides, the CDR3 is TGTGCCAGCAGCGGGGTGGGAGGGCCTTCCTACGAGCAGTACTTC.

This clonotype was seen at least ten times. CDR3 nucleotides: TGCAGCGTTCCTAGCGGCAGCTCCTACAATGAGCAGTTCTTC. It yields the protein CSVPSGSSYNEQFF. The chain joins TRBV29-1 to TRBJ2-1; 7 bases are a match to TRBD2. Germline CDR1 is SQVTM and CDR2 is ANQGSEA. This CDR3 contains 14 residues. V was clipped by 5 bases and J by 0 bases; unmatched bases: 4.

This clonotype was counted between two and nine times. The chain uses TRBV2 and TRBJ2-7; 10 nucleotides agree with TRBD1. After removal of 6 bases from V and 1 base from J, the junction contained 3 bases not matched to a gene. CDR3 length: 14 amino acids. From germline, CDR1 is SNHLY and CDR2 FYNNEI. CDR3 amino acids: CASSPDRGSYEQYF. CDR3 DNA sequence: TGTGCCAGCAGCCCGGACAGGGGGTCCTACGAGCAGTACTTC.

Many counts were recorded for this clonotype. J is TRBJ2-5 and V is TRBV20-1; 9 nucleotides align to TRBD2. Germline values: CDR1 DFQATT, CDR2 SNEGSKA (reference sequence). CDR3 length: 14 residues. V dropped 5 bases and J dropped 6; count of bases not matched to a gene: 10. Written as DNA, the CDR3 is TGCAGTGCTTCCCCCACTAGCGGGCTAAAGACCCAGTACTTC. Encoded protein: CSASPTSGLKTQYF.

This sequence joins TRBV2 and TRBJ2-1, with D uncertain. Per the germline V gene, CDR1 is SNHLY and CDR2 is FYNNEI. This CDR3 has 13 amino acids. Trimming removed 3 bases from V and 4 bases from J, with 7 bases in between. CDR3 bases: TGTGCCAGCAGTGAGTCAAGGTACAATGAGCAGTTCTTC. It codes for CASSESRYNEQFF.

This clonotype was seen more than once but under ten times. The gene calls are TRBV6-2 or TRBV6-3 and TRBJ1-5; D is unresolved. The germline V and J ends were trimmed by 2 bases and 9 bases, with 5 bases remaining between them. Germline CDR1 reads MNHEY; CDR2 reads SVGEGT. CDR3 length: 11 amino acids. This chain's CDR3 is CASSYPGPQHF. CDR3 coding DNA: TGTGCCAGCAGTTACCCAGGGCCCCAGCATTTT.

V gene TRBV2 combines with J gene TRBJ1-1; TRBD1 aligns across 8 bases. The CDR3 is made up of 13 amino acids. After removal of 6 bases from V and 1 base from J, the junction contained 1 base not matched to a gene. CDR1 SNHLY and CDR2 FYNNEI come from the germline V gene. For the CDR3, the DNA is TGTGCCAGCAGGGACAGGGAGAACACTGAAGCTTTCTTT. As protein: CASRDRENTEAFF.

This clonotype was counted only a few times. The rearrangement uses TRBV6-5 and TRBJ1-5; TRBD1 aligns across 7 bases. The CDR3 has 15 amino acids. The trim removed 0 bases at V and 3 bases at J, leaving 2 bases unmatched. The germline V gene has CDR1 MNHEY and CDR2 SVGAGI. For the CDR3, the DNA is TGTGCCAGCAGTTACTCTGGGACAGACAATCAGCCCCAGCATTTT. Protein sequence: CASSYSGTDNQPQHF.